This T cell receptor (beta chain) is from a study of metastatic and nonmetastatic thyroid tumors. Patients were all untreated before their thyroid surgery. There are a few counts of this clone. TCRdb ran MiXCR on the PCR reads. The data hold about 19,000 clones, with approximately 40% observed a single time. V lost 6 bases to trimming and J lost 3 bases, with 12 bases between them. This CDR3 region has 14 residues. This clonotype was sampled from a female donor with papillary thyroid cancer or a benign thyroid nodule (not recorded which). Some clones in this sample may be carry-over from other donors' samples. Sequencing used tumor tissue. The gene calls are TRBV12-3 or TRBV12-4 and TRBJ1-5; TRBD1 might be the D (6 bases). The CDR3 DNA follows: TGTGCCAGCAGCCAAACAGGGAACAATCAGCCCCAGCATTTT. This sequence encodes CASSQTGNNQPQHF.